Presented here are 20 T cell receptor beta chains from one specimen sequenced in a study of CXCR3-negative and CXCR3-positive naive CD8 T cells. The libraries of TRB cDNA were prepared using 5' RACE with UMI labels. From the 5' RACE reads, TCRdb lists one entry per CDR3 protein and no DNA. With 45,000 or so distinct CDR3 sequences in the sample, the ten largest clones hold roughly 1.4%. Material for sequencing was naive CXCR3- CD8+ T cells from blood. Subset given: CD45RO-CCR7+CD27+CD95- naive CD8+ T cells lacking CXCR3 (TNR3-). All receptors come from a human donor in good health. Some clones in this sample may be carry-over from other donors' samples.

CDR3 region: CASSPVLRTKETQYF. The chain recombines TRBV28 with TRBJ2-5; TCRdb designates TRBD2, a call that cannot be tested without DNA. The CDR3 sequence is 15 residues long. CDR1 and CDR2 (germline): MDHEN, SYDVKM.

The genes are TRBV28 and TRBJ2-5; the D call from TCRdb, TRBD1, cannot be confirmed without DNA. The CDR3 length is 13 residues. The germline CDR1 and CDR2 sequences are MDHEN and SYDVKM. The chain's CDR3 is CASTYTGAETQYF.

The chain couples TRBV12-3 or TRBV12-4 to TRBJ2-1; the TRBD2 assignment by TCRdb is unverifiable without DNA. This CDR3 comprises 12 residues. The CDR3 sequence is CASAWLAGALFF.

This chain links TRBV6-5 with TRBJ2-7; TCRdb picks TRBD1, but there is no DNA to check that call. Germline V gives CDR1 MNHEY, CDR2 SVGAGI. This CDR3 has 11 residues. The CDR3 is CASRTAYEQYF.

The V gene is TRBV4-1, the J gene TRBJ2-6; TCRdb gives TRBD2 as the D gene, but with no DNA this cannot be confirmed. The CDR3 consists of 17 residues. CDR1 MGHRA and CDR2 YSYEKL come from the germline V gene. The CDR3 spells CASSSRQGLTGANVLTF.

The CDR3: CSVEDPTVSYNEQFF. The rearrangement links TRBV29-1 to TRBJ2-1; the TCRdb call, TRBD1, lacks DNA for checking. CDR1 SQVTM and CDR2 ANQGSEA come from the germline V gene. This CDR3 has 15 amino acids.

The chain combines TRBV7-2 with TRBJ2-5; absent DNA, TCRdb's TRBD2 call cannot be checked. The CDR3 sequence is 14 residues long. The V gene's germline CDR1 is SGHTA and CDR2 FQGNSA. Here the CDR3 reads CASSFGGTQETQYF. The full variable domain, its missing parts supplied by reference TRBV7-2 and TRBJ2-5, is GAGVSQSPSNKVTEKGKDVELRCDPISGHTALYWYRQSLGQGLEFLIYFQGNSAPDKSGLPSDRFSAERTGGSVSTLTIQRTQQEDSAVYLCASSFGGTQETQYFGPGTRLLVL.

The V gene is TRBV5-1, the J gene TRBJ1-1. This CDR3 is 13 amino acids long. Germline loops: CDR1 SGHRS, CDR2 YFSETQ. CDR3 region: CASSPRANTEAFF. The variable domain in full, completed from reference TRBV5-1 and TRBJ1-1, reads KAGVTQTPRYLIKTRGQQVTLSCSPISGHRSVSWYQQTPGQGLQFLFEYFSETQRNKGNFPGRFSGRQFSNSRSEMNVSTLELGDSALYLCASSPRANTEAFFGQGTRLTVV.

V and J are TRBV13 and TRBJ2-5. CDR3 length: 15 amino acids. CDR1 is PRHDT, CDR2 FYEKMQ, per germline (reference sequence). CDR3 sequence reads: CASSLGRNDQETQYF.

The rearrangement uses TRBV6-2 or TRBV6-3 and TRBJ2-1. The CDR3 extends over 13 amino acids. Germline CDR1 and CDR2: MNHEY and SVGEGT. The CDR3 here is CASSYGHYNEQFF.

The rearrangement joins TRBV7-2 to TRBJ2-6; the TRBD1 assignment by TCRdb is unverifiable without DNA. The CDR3 is made up of 22 amino acids. Germline V gene sequence: CDR1 SGHTA, CDR2 FQGNSA. This CDR3 reads CASSPHLTGGYVSASGANVLTF.

This sequence joins TRBV5-1 and TRBJ2-1; the D call from TCRdb, TRBD1, cannot be confirmed without DNA. Germline CDR1 is SGHRS and CDR2 is YFSETQ. The CDR3 has 16 amino acids. CDR3 residues: CASSRRDRGLNNEQFF.

The rearrangement uses TRBV28 and TRBJ2-1. Germline V gene lookup returns CDR1 MDHEN and CDR2 SYDVKM. CDR3 length: 15 residues. CDR3 sequence reads: CASSLPASSYNEQFF.

V usage is TRBV4-2 and J usage is TRBJ2-7. The CDR3 loop spans 14 amino acids. CDR1 and CDR2 (germline): LGHNA, YNFKEQ. CDR3: CASSQAQGSYEQYF.

The chain combines TRBV28 with TRBJ2-7; TCRdb outputs TRBD2, but without DNA this stays unchecked. The CDR3 is 14 residues long. Per the germline V gene, CDR1 is MDHEN and CDR2 is SYDVKM. This CDR3 reads CASSLGGTSDEQYF.

The CDR3 loop reads CSARDLHRGYEQYF. J is TRBJ2-7 and V is TRBV20-1; the TRBD1 assignment by TCRdb is unverifiable without DNA. Germline values: CDR1 DFQATT, CDR2 SNEGSKA (reference sequence). The CDR3 has 14 residues.

The CDR3 protein is CASSLDRGNQPQHF. The chain is built from TRBV7-9 and TRBJ1-5; no DNA is available, so the TRBD1 call from TCRdb remains unchecked. The germline V gene has CDR1 SEHNR and CDR2 FQNEAQ (reference sequence). The CDR3 consists of 14 residues. Using reference TRBV7-9 and TRBJ1-5 for the parts outside the CDR3, the full variable domain is DTGVSQNPRHKITKRGQNVTFRCDPISEHNRLYWYRQTLGQGPEFLTYFQNEAQLEKSRLLSDRFSAERPKGSFSTLEIQRTEQGDSAMYLCASSLDRGNQPQHFGDGTRLSIL.

V usage is TRBV19 and J usage is TRBJ2-7; the TCRdb D gene call, TRBD2, has no DNA to confirm it. The CDR3 extends over 16 amino acids. In germline, CDR1 is LNHDA, CDR2 SQIVND (reference sequence). CDR3 sequence: CASSIVPGRATYEQYF.

The chain couples TRBV28 to TRBJ2-2; TCRdb names TRBD2, which stays unverified in the absence of DNA. Looked up from germline, CDR1 is MDHEN and CDR2 is SYDVKM. The CDR3 consists of 15 residues. The CDR3 sequence: CASSPPAQNTGELFF.

This chain joins TRBV7-6 and TRBJ1-4; the D call of TRBD1 rests on TCRdb alone, since no DNA is present to check it. Germline V gene data show CDR1 as SGHVS and CDR2 as FNYEAQ. CDR3 length: 16 amino acids. CDR3 sequence reads: CASSPAPGPAIAKLFF.